This entry concerns a single TCR beta chain. Its cognate antigen is unknown. The sample comes from a study of cytomegalovirus exposure and HLA in healthy donors. General study results and limits: Later analysis suggested links between common viral pathogens and several top significant clusters. Segments of the TCR beta V type were, in most cases, productive about 90% or about 30% of the time in an earlier analysis. It was likely that a cluster of highly shared sequence variants was a sequencing artifact.

The PCR contained 60 Vbeta and 13 Jbeta primers. The protocol was immunoSEQ multiplex PCR, while the TCRdb copy is restricted to in-frame clones and leaves out a portion. The sample lists 200,000 or so clones, less than 85% occurring once. V trimming: 2 bases; J trimming: 1 base; junction bases outside the gene matches: 2. Germline V gene sequence: CDR1 SNHLY, CDR2 FYNNEI. CDR3 length equals 15 residues. The sample taken for sequencing was PBMCs. The chain links TRBV2 to TRBJ2-3, with 8 bases that match TRBD2. This TCR came from a man aged 18 to 29 in good health and CMV-seronegative. CDR3 protein: CASSEYGRGTDTQYF. The CDR3 nucleotides are TGTGCCAGCAGTGAATACGGGAGGGGCACAGATACGCAGTATTTT.